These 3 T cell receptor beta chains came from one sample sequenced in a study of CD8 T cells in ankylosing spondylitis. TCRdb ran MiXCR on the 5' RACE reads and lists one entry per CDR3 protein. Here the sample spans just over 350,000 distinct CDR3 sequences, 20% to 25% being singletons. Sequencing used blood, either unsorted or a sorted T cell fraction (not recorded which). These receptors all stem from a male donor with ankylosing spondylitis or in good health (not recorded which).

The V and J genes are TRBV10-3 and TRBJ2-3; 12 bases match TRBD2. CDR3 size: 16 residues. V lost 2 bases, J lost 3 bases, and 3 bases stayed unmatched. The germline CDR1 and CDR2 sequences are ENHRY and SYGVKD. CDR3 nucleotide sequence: TGTGCCATCAGTGAGGCTAGCGGGGGGGCGACAGATACGCAGTATTTT. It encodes CAISEASGGATDTQYF.

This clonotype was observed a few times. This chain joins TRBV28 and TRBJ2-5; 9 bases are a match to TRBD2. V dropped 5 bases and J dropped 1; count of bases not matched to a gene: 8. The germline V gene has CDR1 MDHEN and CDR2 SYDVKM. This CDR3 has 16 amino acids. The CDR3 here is CASSLLAGALQETQYF. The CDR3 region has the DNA TGTGCCAGCAGTCTTTTAGCGGGGGCACTCCAAGAGACCCAGTACTTC.

CDR3 sequence (DNA): TGCGCCAGCAGCCCAACGGCGGGACTCTCTTCCTCCTACGAGCAGTACTTC. It specifies CASSPTAGLSSSYEQYF. V gene TRBV5-1 combines with J gene TRBJ2-7, with D maybe TRBD2 (6 bases). This CDR3 contains 17 residues. Germline-derived CDR1 and CDR2 are SGHRS and YFSETQ. The V and J ends lost 4 bases and 0 bases respectively, with 20 bases between them. Together with reference TRBV5-1 and TRBJ2-7, the CDR3 gives the full variable domain: KAGVTQTPRYLIKTRGQQVTLSCSPISGHRSVSWYQQTPGQGLQFLFEYFSETQRNKGNFPGRFSGRQFSNSRSEMNVSTLELGDSALYLCASSPTAGLSSSYEQYFGPGTRLTVT.